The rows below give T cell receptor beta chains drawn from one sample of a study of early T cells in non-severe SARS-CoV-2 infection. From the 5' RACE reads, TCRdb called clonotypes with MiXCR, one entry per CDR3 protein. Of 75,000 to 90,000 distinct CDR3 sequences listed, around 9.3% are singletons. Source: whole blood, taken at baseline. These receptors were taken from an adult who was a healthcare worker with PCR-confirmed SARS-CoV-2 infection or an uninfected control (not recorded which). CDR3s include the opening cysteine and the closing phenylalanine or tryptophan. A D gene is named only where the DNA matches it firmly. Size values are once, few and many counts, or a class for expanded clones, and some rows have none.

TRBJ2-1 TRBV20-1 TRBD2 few CSAASSGGYNEQFF TGCAGTGCTGCATCCTCGGGAGGGTACAATGAGCAGTTCTTC
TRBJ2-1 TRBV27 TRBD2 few CASSLGTSRNEQFF TGTGCCAGCAGTTTAGGGACTAGTCGCAATGAGCAGTTCTTC
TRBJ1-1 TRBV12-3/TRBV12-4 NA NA CASTPGRTTEAFF TGTGCCAGCACCCCCGGACGGACCACTGAAGCTTTCTTT
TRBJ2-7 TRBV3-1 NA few CASSQQAGNPYEQYF TGTGCCAGCAGCCAGCAGGCGGGGAACCCCTACGAGCAGTACTTC
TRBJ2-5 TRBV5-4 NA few CASSQGRRSFSETQYF TGTGCCAGCAGCCAGGGGAGACGGTCTTTTTCTGAGACCCAGTACTTC
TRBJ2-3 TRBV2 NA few CASSAGLNTDTQYF TGTGCCAGCAGTGCCGGACTCAACACAGATACGCAGTATTTT
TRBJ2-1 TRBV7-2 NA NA CASSLGSGARNEQFF TGTGCCAGCAGCTTGGGATCGGGAGCCCGAAATGAGCAGTTCTTC
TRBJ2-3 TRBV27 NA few CASSLNRDTQYF TGTGCCAGCAGTTTAAACCGAGATACGCAGTATTTT
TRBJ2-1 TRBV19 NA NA CASSSRDGKSNEQFF TGTGCCAGTAGTTCCCGGGACGGTAAATCCAATGAGCAGTTCTTC
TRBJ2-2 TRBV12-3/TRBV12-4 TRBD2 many CASSSISGMNTGELFF TGTGCCAGCAGTAGCATCAGCGGGATGAACACCGGGGAGCTGTTTTTT
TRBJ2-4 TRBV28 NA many CASSSGDRGNIQYF TGTGCCAGCAGTTCCGGAGACAGAGGGAACATTCAGTACTTC
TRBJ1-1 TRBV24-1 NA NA CATSASEGYTEAFF TGTGCCACCAGTGCCAGCGAGGGCTACACTGAAGCTTTCTTT
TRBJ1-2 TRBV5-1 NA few CASSLEGAARGYTF TGCGCCAGCAGCTTGGAGGGCGCAGCGCGTGGCTACACCTTC
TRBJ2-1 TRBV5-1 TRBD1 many CASNEGQGFFSEQFF TGCGCCAGCAATGAGGGACAGGGGTTTTTCAGTGAGCAGTTCTTC
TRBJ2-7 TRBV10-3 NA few CAISDEFYEQYF TGTGCCATCAGTGATGAATTCTACGAGCAGTACTTC
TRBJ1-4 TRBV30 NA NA CAWSGTATNEKLFF TGTGCCTGGAGTGGGACGGCAACTAATGAAAAACTGTTTTTT